The next 20 T cell receptor beta chains were all read from a single sample in a study of cytomegalovirus exposure and HLA in healthy donors. Primers included in the PCR were 60 Vbeta and 13 Jbeta primers. Generated by immunoSEQ multiplex PCR, the TCRdb table keeps only in-frame clones and is missing some. The sample lists 85,000 to 100,000 clones, about 80% seen once, with about 7.9% in the top ten. The sequencing input was PBMCs. The origin of the receptors is a young man in good health and CMV-seronegative.

This chain connects TRBV7-9 to TRBJ2-5, with TRBD1 as a possible D gene (5 bases). Trimming took off 3 bases at V and 5 bases at J, with 13 bases between the two ends. CDR1 and CDR2 (germline): SEHNR, FQNEAQ (reference sequence). This CDR3 contains 14 residues. The CDR3 sequence: CASSFPGHGETQYF. The CDR3 coding sequence is TGTGCCAGCAGCTTTCCAGGGCATGGGGAGACCCAGTACTTC.

The chain is built from TRBV28 and TRBJ2-7, with 9 bases identical to TRBD1. The CDR3 totals 15 residues. Germline CDR1 is MDHEN and CDR2 is SYDVKM. V shed 5 bases and J 3 bases; nucleotides not matched to a gene: 8. In nucleotides, the CDR3 is TGTGCCAGCAGTGCTCCCGGGACAGGGCACTACGAGCAGTACTTC. As protein: CASSAPGTGHYEQYF. Full variable domain (missing parts from reference TRBV28 and TRBJ2-7): DVKVTQSSRYLVKRTGEKVFLECVQDMDHENMFWYRQDPGLGLRLIYFSYDVKMKEKGDIPEGYSVSREKKERFSLILESASTNQTSMYLCASSAPGTGHYEQYFGPGTRLTVT.

The CDR3 here is CASSAGLPSTYF. The CDR3 region has the DNA TGTGCCAGCAGTGCGGGACTCCCGTCTACGTACTTC. The chain combines TRBV2 with TRBJ2-4; tentatively, D is TRBD2 (6 bases). V lost 4 bases and J 15 bases, leaving 16 bases between the germline ends. Germline-derived CDR1 and CDR2 are SNHLY and FYNNEI. This CDR3 contains 12 residues.

The CDR3 DNA reads TGTGCCAGCATGCCTCCGGGACAGGGAATGAACACTGAAGCTTTCTTT. Protein product: CASMPPGQGMNTEAFF. The chain couples TRBV25-1 to TRBJ1-1; TRBD1 agrees at 9 bases. This CDR3 comprises 16 residues. Per the germline V gene, CDR1 is MGHDK and CDR2 is SYGVNS. J was trimmed by 0 bases and V by 7 bases; bases with no gene match: 9.

In its sample, this clone was seen once. The chain uses TRBV25-1 and TRBJ2-4; possible D gene TRBD1, 5 bases. The CDR3 covers 14 residues. Germline CDR1 is MGHDK and CDR2 is SYGVNS. Trimming removed 5 bases from V and 3 bases from J, with 11 bases in between. This chain's CDR3 is CASSNGQNKNIQYF. The DNA for the CDR3 is TGTGCCAGCAGTAATGGACAAAACAAAAACATTCAGTACTTC.

The V and J genes are TRBV18 and TRBJ1-2, with 7 bases aligning to TRBD1. CDR3 length: 14 amino acids. With V trimmed by 2 bases and J by 4 bases, 4 bases remained unmatched. Germline V gene data show CDR1 as KGHSH and CDR2 as LQKENI. CDR3 nucleotides: TGTGCCAGCTCACCAGGGGGACAGTCCTATGGCTACACCTTC. This encodes CASSPGGQSYGYTF.

V usage is TRBV5-1 and J usage is TRBJ1-1, with a tentative D call TRBD1 (6 bases). Germline loops: CDR1 SGHRS, CDR2 YFSETQ. The CDR3 loop spans 15 amino acids. V gave up 0 bases and J gave up 1 base, with 10 bases separating them. The CDR3 region is CASSLEGTRNTEAFF. The CDR3 bases are TGCGCCAGCAGCTTGGAGGGGACAAGGAACACTGAAGCTTTCTTT.

The rearrangement joins TRBV4-2 to TRBJ1-2; 7 positions match TRBD1. V lost 0 bases to trimming and J lost 4 bases; unmatched junction nucleotides: 11. Germline assignment: CDR1 LGHNA and CDR2 YNFKEQ. This CDR3 region has 17 residues. CDR3 sequence (DNA): TGTGCCAGCAGCCAAGACTCTACGACAGGGAGCGGCTATGGCTACACCTTC. Translation gives CASSQDSTTGSGYGYTF.

The genes are TRBV7-2 and TRBJ1-1; D possibly corresponds to TRBD1 (6 bases). Trimming took 7 bases from V and 0 from J, leaving 12 bases between them. CDR3 length equals 14 residues. In germline, CDR1 is SGHTA, CDR2 FQGNSA. CDR3: CASTMDSLNTEAFF. CDR3 DNA: TGTGCCAGCACCATGGACAGCTTGAACACTGAAGCTTTCTTT.

The chain joins TRBV7-9 to TRBJ2-7; 11 nucleotides align to TRBD1. Germline CDR1 SEHNR, CDR2 FQNEAQ (reference sequence). The CDR3 consists of 15 residues. After removal of 6 bases from V and 6 bases from J, the junction contained 10 bases not matched to a gene. CDR3 sequence reads: CASSYPGQGVAEQYF. The CDR3 nucleotides are TGTGCCAGCAGTTATCCGGGACAGGGGGTCGCCGAGCAGTACTTC.

The chain carries TRBV2 and TRBJ2-7; TRBD1 aligns across 7 bases. After removal of 8 bases from V and 5 bases from J, the junction contained 9 bases not matched to a gene. The CDR3 totals 13 residues. The V gene's germline CDR1 is SNHLY and CDR2 FYNNEI. CDR3 protein: CASDETGQHEQYF. The CDR3 coding sequence is TGTGCCAGCGATGAGACAGGGCAGCACGAGCAGTACTTC.

This rearrangement joins TRBV28 to TRBJ2-3; a possible D gene is TRBD1 (6 bases). The CDR3 runs 17 residues. Trimming removed 5 bases at V and 2 bases at J, with 20 bases between. Germline V CDR1 and CDR2: MDHEN, SYDVKM. The CDR3 loop reads CASSPRPQGFNTDTQYF. The CDR3 DNA follows: TGTGCCAGCAGTCCCCGTCCCCAGGGGTTCAACACAGATACGCAGTATTTT.

This clone was picked up a small number of times. This sequence joins TRBV19 and TRBJ2-3, with 7 bases identical to TRBD2. The CDR3 extends over 15 amino acids. Germline V gives CDR1 LNHDA, CDR2 SQIVND (reference sequence). The V and J ends lost 3 bases and 1 base, in that order; junction bases with no gene match: 4. CDR3: CASSIGAGRTDTQYF. CDR3 DNA sequence: TGTGCCAGTAGTATTGGAGCGGGACGCACAGATACGCAGTATTTT.

J is TRBJ1-3 and V is TRBV7-3, with D unclear. Germline assignment: CDR1 SGHTA and CDR2 FQGTGA. Trimming cost V 0 bases and J 0 bases, with 9 bases left between them. The CDR3 has 16 residues. CDR3 nucleotides: TGTGCCAGCAGCTTAACGTCTCCCGGCTCTGGAAACACCATATATTTT. Residues: CASSLTSPGSGNTIYF.

This chain uses TRBV19 with TRBJ1-2, with TRBD1 as a possible D gene (5 bases). The CDR3 is 12 amino acids. V was trimmed by 8 bases and J by 4 bases, leaving 11 bases between them. Looked up from germline, CDR1 is LNHDA and CDR2 is SQIVND (reference sequence). As DNA, the CDR3 is TGTGCCAGTTTACAGGTGGGCTATGGCTACACCTTC. Amino acids: CASLQVGYGYTF.

The rearrangement uses TRBV6-5 and TRBJ1-2, with TRBD1 matching 9 bases. J gave up 2 bases and V 6 bases, and 7 bases lay outside the gene matches. This CDR3 comprises 15 residues. Germline-derived CDR1 and CDR2 are MNHEY and SVGAGI. CDR3 bases: TGTGCCAGCAGCATGACGGGACAGGGAAACTATGGCTACACCTTC. Residues: CASSMTGQGNYGYTF.

This clone was observed a few times. V usage is TRBV7-8 and J usage is TRBJ2-3; 9 positions match TRBD2. Germline V gives CDR1 SGHVS, CDR2 FQNEAQ. J gave up 3 bases and V 4 bases, and 8 bases lay outside the gene matches. The CDR3 extends over 16 amino acids. CDR3 region: CASSWPPAGGTDTQYF. The CDR3 DNA reads as TGTGCCAGCAGCTGGCCCCCAGCGGGGGGAACAGATACGCAGTATTTT.

V and J are TRBV6-5 and TRBJ2-7; TRBD2 might be the D (5 bases). The CDR3 length is 14 residues. V gave up 2 bases and J gave up 0 bases, with 8 bases separating them. In germline, CDR1 is MNHEY, CDR2 SVGAGI. CDR3 nucleotides: TGTGCCAGCAGTTACATCGGGGACTCCTACGAGCAGTACTTC. Translated, it gives CASSYIGDSYEQYF.

The chain carries TRBV6-1 and TRBJ2-7, with a weak D call TRBD2 (6 bases). This CDR3 contains 14 residues. V was clipped by 3 bases and J by 2 bases, with 11 bases between them. CDR1 is MNHNS and CDR2 is SASEGT in the germline V gene. CDR3 sequence reads: CASSEVPGAYEQYF. The CDR3 nucleotides are TGTGCCAGCAGTGAGGTCCCGGGGGCCTACGAGCAGTACTTC.

This chain uses TRBV5-1 with TRBJ2-3; a weak D match, TRBD2 (6 bases). V was clipped by 2 bases and J by 0 bases, with 10 bases between them. Germline CDR1 SGHRS, CDR2 YFSETQ. This CDR3 is built from 15 residues. This chain's CDR3 is CASSLGRGSTDTQYF. The CDR3 nucleotides are TGCGCCAGCAGCTTAGGGCGGGGAAGCACAGATACGCAGTATTTT.